A selection of T cell receptor beta chains follows, all from one sample in a study of cytomegalovirus exposure and HLA in healthy donors. Assay used: immunoSEQ multiplex PCR; TCRdb lists only in-frame clones, some missing. The table shows over 150,000 clones, with roughly 80% occurring only once. Source material: PBMCs. The receptors stem from a man between 18 and 35 years old in good health and CMV-seronegative. The conserved cysteine and the conserved F or W are not part of the CDR3 here.

>TRBJ2-7|TRBV6-5
ASSWGTGEQY
>TRBJ2-7|TRBV5-1
ASRRTSASYEQY
>TRBJ2-7|TRBV5-1
ASSLPTGQGDEQY
>TRBJ2-1|TRBV5-4
ASSSNLDGYNEQF
>TRBJ2-7|TRBV27
ASSPRGESYEQY
>TRBJ2-7|TRBV5-1
ASSSPGLPEEQY
>TRBJ2-7|TRBV19
ASSLSGTPEGYEQY
>TRBJ2-2|TRBV12-5
ASSPLAVATGELF
>TRBJ2-3|TRBV18
ASSPREGDTQY
>TRBJ2-7|TRBV25-1
ASSEGEVPYEQY
>TRBJ2-3|TRBV9
ASSPASSGASTDTQY
>TRBJ1-1|TRBV5-6
ASTYNREMGTEAF
>TRBJ2-1|TRBV5-6
ASSLRFRTASYNEQF
>TRBJ1-1|TRBV5-1
ASSLTGENTEAF
>TRBJ2-2|TRBV6-4
ASSPRITGELF
>TRBJ2-7|TRBV6-5
ASSYSGGGSPYEQY
>TRBJ1-4|TRBV14
ASSMSRGEKLF
>TRBJ2-3|TRBV7-9
ASSLPGRDTQY
>TRBJ2-1|TRBV10-1
ASSESTRGLAGVRGDNEQF
>TRBJ2-5|TRBV11-2
ASSVTRQETQY
>TRBJ2-7|TRBV10-3
AISAIAYEQY
>TRBJ1-3|TRBV5-1
ASSLAGAGNTIY
>TRBJ2-5|TRBV5-4
ASSPIGWDRVQETQY
>TRBJ2-7|TRBV10-2
ARPWGQRYEQY
>TRBJ1-6|TRBV5-1
ASSLDQGIRSPLH
>TRBJ2-4|TRBV6-5
ASSLTTSGIKNIQY
>TRBJ1-1|TRBV28
ASRTGQGDTEAF
>TRBJ2-7|TRBV6-1
AGGLAGAYEQY
>TRBJ1-5|TRBV2
ASSLGTFSNQPQH
>TRBJ2-2|TRBV7-2
ASSLRNLLNTGELF
>TRBJ2-3|TRBV7-2
ASSLEWRGRTDTQY
>TRBJ1-3|TRBV7-9
ASSRGRGSGNTIY
>TRBJ2-4|TRBV19
ASSIEEVVGIQY
>TRBJ2-6|TRBV5-1
ASSFGPGGANVLT
>TRBJ2-3|TRBV5-4
ASRDRTDTQY
>TRBJ2-7|TRBV6-5
ASRQGHPYEQY
>TRBJ1-2|TRBV5-6
ASSFTRTALVNYGYT
>TRBJ2-1|TRBV21-1
ASSQGGRASKF
>TRBJ2-1|TRBV19
ASSRLADSSYNEQF
>TRBJ1-4|TRBV14
ASSQWDRGEKLF
>TRBJ1-2|TRBV28
ASSSTGRYGYT
>TRBJ2-7|TRBV9
ASSPRTKGEQY
>TRBJ2-5|TRBV10-3
AISDEGDRRETQY
>TRBJ2-2|TRBV6-1
ASIRQGTGELF
>TRBJ1-2|TRBV5-4
ASSLVRGVNYGYT
>TRBJ2-1|TRBV5-1
ASSRDITSQYNEQF
>TRBJ1-1|TRBV19
ASTRGQSNTEAF
>TRBJ1-5|TRBV10-1
ASSFHRVSNQPQH
>TRBJ1-1|TRBV6-6
ASSWTGTTEAF
>TRBJ1-2|TRBV7-2
ASSLVEGGYT
>TRBJ2-3|TRBV2
ASSGLAGGTDTQY
>TRBJ2-1|TRBV7-9
ASTSSEPHNEQF